This T cell receptor beta chain emerged from a study of T cell responses to AZD1222 COVID-19 vaccine (dated by TCRdb to about 2021). General notes on the study: Because spike-specific TCR depth and breadth did not differ between the two schedules, AZD1222 recipients who got a second dose at roughly 4 weeks were pooled with those who got a second dose at roughly 12 weeks. A total of 233 trial participants underwent TCR sequencing, of whom about 210 received two doses of AZD1222 and about 25 received two doses of the MenACWY control vaccine. Enrollment into the trials was organized by age into subgroups of 18-55, 56-69 and 70-plus years, and those subgroups contained about 160, 30 and 59 TCR-sequenced participants, respectively. Broad study findings and their caveats: Participants were mostly white British, with more females than males. The authors suggested clonal diversity may have been underestimated. Conclusions about previously exposed vaccinees were limited because only a handful of AZD1222 recipients were SARS-CoV-2 seropositive at baseline. After two AZD1222 doses, spike-specific TCR breadth and depth were significantly higher than at day 0 and than in MenACWY recipients. Reportedly, almost half of the unique spike-specific TCRs recognized epitopes lying outside the regions that are mutated in the B.1.351 and B.1.1.7 variants. No day 14 peak-response samples were available, so repertoires were characterized only after the peak T cell response. The whole spike protein was spanned by vaccine-associated CD4 TCRs, and dominant responses were seen in regions 160-218 and 743-854. The 56-69-year group was small, and its depth increase did not reach significance, likely because of low power.

This clone showed up just a few times. Its antigen remains undetermined. No base quality values were provided; no much bigger clone lies one nucleotide off. Looking up the germline V gene yields CDR1 SGHNT and CDR2 YENEEA. The CDR3 has 20 amino acids, counting the end cysteine and phenylalanine. The CDR3 DNA has 60 bases and is translated from base 1. V loses 2 bases of germline sequence and J loses 1 base, and the interval between the two ends is 27 bases. The CDR3 regions of human TCRbeta chains were analyzed by immunosequencing. The original pipeline was this. Repertoire TCRs were matched against a reference library of SARS-CoV-2-specific TCRs generated with the MIRA antigen-specificity platform. Breadth was defined as the fraction of unique TCRs that were SARS-CoV-2-associated. Depth was defined as the fraction of total T cells that were SARS-CoV-2-associated. Using the MIRA data, every spike-specific TCR was mapped to the spike region that the TCR reacted to and assigned to either a CD4 or a CD8 class. Log10-transformed breadth and depth values were compared by one-way ANOVA with Sidak's multiple comparisons tests. TCRdb took this table from immuneACCESS and kept in-frame rearrangements with V and J called. Such tables lack part of the clones; where checked against another copy, unresolved V genes explain under half of the gap, and the rest is unexplained. V and J calls and clone size are given by that table; D and trimming were obtained from the DNA. A total of 53,000 or so clones appear in this sample, around 84% of them only once. About a quarter of the sample is in the top ten clones.

The intended sense of this specimen's time point label: baseline before first vaccination. Vaccinee samples came from UK trials COV001 and COV002, including a single-blind randomized controlled phase 2/3 trial of AZD1222 (ChAdOx1 nCoV-19) in healthy adults. For TCRbeta chain sequencing, PBMC samples were collected from trial participants at day 0 and at day 28 after the second dose. Source: peripheral blood, taken on day 0 of AZD1222 vaccination. Recombination joined TRBV11-3 with TRBJ2-7, with the D segment possibly TRBD1 or TRBD2, each aligning over 5 bases. This sequence was found in an adult in good health. The nucleotides read TGTGCCAGCAGCTTAAATTTAATGGTCGGGGCAGGCCGCCTTTCCTACGAGCAGTACTTC. It encodes CASSLNLMVGAGRLSYEQYF. The reference TRBV11-3 and TRBJ2-7 proteins fill in what lies around the CDR3, so the full variable domain reads EAGVVQSPRYKIIEKKQPVAFWCNPISGHNTLYWYLQNLGQGPELLIRYENEEAVDDSQLPKDRFSAERLKGVDSTLKIQPAELGDSAVYLCASSLNLMVGAGRLSYEQYFGPGTRLTVT.